This T cell receptor beta chain was captured in a study of T cell repertoires in cytomegalovirus infection. On the study more broadly: CMV epitopes in the study were HLA-C-restricted (recently identified) and HLA-B-restricted (well studied).

Each CDR3 protein is one row after TCRdb ran MiXCR on the reads. The repertoire holds approximately 730,000 distinct CDR3 sequences, around a third seen once, with 15% to 20% in the top ten. The CDR3 is made up of 17 amino acids. Trimming pared 2 bases from V and 0 bases from J, leaving 18 bases between. Germline V gene data show CDR1 as DFQATT and CDR2 as SNEGSKA (reference sequence). This clonotype came up once. Its antigen remains unknown. The sample in question was cultured PBMCs, obtained from culture after CMV antigen stimulation. The genes are TRBV20-1 and TRBJ2-3; a possible D gene is TRBD2 (6 bases). This receptor was taken from a human donor in good health (CMV status not recorded). Some clones in this sample may be carry-over from other donors' samples. CDR3 protein: CSARNPSLATSTDTQYF. The CDR3 coding sequence is TGCAGTGCTAGAAACCCTTCGCTAGCGACTAGCACAGATACGCAGTATTTT.